This is a list of T cell receptor beta chains from one sample in a study of blood T cells in healthy people across ages. TCRdb re-derived calls from the 5' RACE reads in MiXCR, one entry per CDR3 protein. The sample contains 1.5 million to 2 million distinct CDR3 sequences, roughly 30% of which appear only once. The sample consisted of blood. The receptors here all came from a woman in her thirties in good health. CDR3s include the opening cysteine and the closing phenylalanine or tryptophan. The D gene is left open where the match is weak. Some rows have no size entry. The others give once, few or many, or a class for an expanded clone.

CDR3,DNA,D,size,J,V
CASSQAGRSTDTQYF,TGTGCCAGCAGCCAGGCGGGCCGTAGCACAGATACGCAGTATTTT,-,few,TRBJ2-3,TRBV3-1
CSAMTSGGYNEQFF,TGCAGTGCTATGACTAGCGGGGGCTACAATGAGCAGTTCTTC,TRBD2,few,TRBJ2-1,TRBV20-1
CSARDSGRAREQYF,TGCAGTGCAAGAGATAGCGGGAGGGCCCGGGAGCAGTACTTC,TRBD2,-,TRBJ2-7,TRBV20-1
CSVEETGKSPLHF,TGCAGCGTTGAAGAAACAGGGAAATCACCCCTCCACTTT,-,few,TRBJ1-6,TRBV29-1
CASSFSGTGASPLHF,TGTGCCAGCAGCTTCTCCGGGACAGGCGCTTCACCCCTCCACTTT,TRBD1,few,TRBJ1-6,TRBV9
CASSPRGGDYEQYF,TGTGCCAGCAGCCCCCGTGGAGGGGACTACGAGCAGTACTTC,-,many,TRBJ2-7,TRBV3-1
CSSSPGTGENIQYF,TGTTCCAGCAGCCCAGGGACAGGGGAAAACATTCAGTACTTC,TRBD1,-,TRBJ2-4,TRBV7-9
CASSLVAQEETQYF,TGTGCCAGCAGTTTAGTGGCACAAGAAGAGACCCAGTACTTC,-,-,TRBJ2-5,TRBV12-3/TRBV12-4
CASSPSPTSGSSYNEQFF,TGCGCCAGCAGCCCCTCCCCGACTAGCGGGAGCTCCTACAATGAGCAGTTCTTC,TRBD2,-,TRBJ2-1,TRBV5-1
CASTVVTGEETQYF,TGTGCCAGCACCGTGGTCACAGGGGAAGAGACCCAGTACTTC,TRBD1,-,TRBJ2-5,TRBV12-3/TRBV12-4
CASSELGESEAFF,TGTGCCAGCAGCGAACTTGGGGAATCTGAAGCTTTCTTT,-,-,TRBJ1-1,TRBV7-9
CASSLRGGVETQYF,TGTGCCAGCAGTTTGCGGGGGGGTGTGGAGACCCAGTACTTC,TRBD2,-,TRBJ2-5,TRBV12-3/TRBV12-4
CASSLASLGTAYNEQYF,TGCGCCAGCAGCTTGGCCAGTTTAGGGACAGCCTACAATGAGCAGTACTTC,TRBD1,-,TRBJ2-5,TRBV5-1
CASSLALGQSNTEAFF,TGCGCCAGCAGCTTGGCTCTAGGACAGTCGAACACTGAAGCTTTCTTT,-,-,TRBJ1-1,TRBV5-1
CSARDRSGEKLFF,TGCAGTGCTAGAGATCGATCAGGGGAAAAACTGTTTTTT,-,-,TRBJ1-4,TRBV20-1
CASSVIGVGYTF,TGTGCCAGCAGCGTGATAGGAGTGGGCTACACCTTC,-,few,TRBJ1-2,TRBV11-1
CATSRVGGSYGYTF,TGTGCCACCAGCAGAGTTGGGGGGAGCTATGGCTACACCTTC,-,few,TRBJ1-2,TRBV15
CASSPLGPPTYNEQFF,TGTGCCAGCAGCCCCTTAGGCCCCCCTACCTACAATGAGCAGTTCTTC,-,-,TRBJ2-1,TRBV11-2
CSAPPDRGVKGYTF,TGCAGTGCTCCACCGGACAGGGGGGTTAAGGGCTACACCTTC,TRBD1,few,TRBJ1-2,TRBV20-1
CASSPSSGDPYEQYF,TGTGCCAGCAGCCCTTCCTCAGGAGATCCCTACGAGCAGTACTTC,-,many,TRBJ2-7,TRBV7-9
CASSERRGQPQHF,TGTGCCAGCAGTGAACGAAGAGGTCAGCCCCAGCATTTT,-,-,TRBJ1-5,TRBV6-1
CATKLAGAGNIQYF,TGTGCCACCAAGCTAGCGGGAGCGGGAAACATTCAGTACTTC,TRBD2,few,TRBJ2-4,TRBV6-1